The rows below give T cell receptor beta chains drawn from one sample of a study of blood T cell repertoires in COVID-19. TCRdb keeps only in-frame clones here, not all; method: immunoSEQ multiplex PCR. The data show 190,000 or so clones, with around 86% seen just once and about 2.6% held by the top ten. Sequenced: peripheral blood. These receptors were collected from a man aged 40-49 years with active or convalescent COVID-19. Both conserved end residues are part of each CDR3. D genes are given only for firm matches. Size tells how often a clone was seen (once, few, many) or the class of an expanded clone, and some rows leave it out.

j_call,v_call,clone_size,d_call,cdr3_aa,cdr3_nt
TRBJ2-7,TRBV3-1/TRBV3-2,-,-,CASSPLRGLNYEQYF,TGTGCCAGCAGCCCCCTCCGCGGGCTGAATTACGAGCAGTACTTC
TRBJ2-7,TRBV30,-,TRBD1,CASPGQGDYEQYF,TGTGCCTCCCCGGGACAGGGGGACTACGAGCAGTACTTC
TRBJ2-4,TRBV7-8,-,-,CASSLKQGNRYF,TGTGCCAGCAGCCTTAAACAGGGTAATAGGTACTTC
TRBJ1-2,TRBV28,-,-,CASSLSGAEGYGYTF,TGTGCCAGCAGTTTATCCGGGGCGGAGGGTTATGGCTACACCTTC
TRBJ1-3,TRBV16,-,-,CASSQGQGPGNTIYF,TGTGCCAGCAGCCAAGGGCAGGGGCCTGGAAACACCATATATTTT
TRBJ2-7,TRBV10-3,-,TRBD1,CAISGTGKVYEQYF,TGTGCCATCAGTGGGACAGGGAAAGTCTACGAGCAGTACTTC
TRBJ2-3,TRBV6-5,-,TRBD1,CASRLTGANTDTQYF,TGTGCCAGCAGGCTGACAGGGGCCAACACAGATACGCAGTATTTT
TRBJ1-1,TRBV3-1/TRBV3-2,-,TRBD1,CASSQGGQGGTEAFF,TGTGCCAGCAGCCAAGGAGGACAGGGGGGGACTGAAGCTTTCTTT
TRBJ2-5,TRBV4-2,-,TRBD2,CASSQPGLGETQYF,TGTGCCAGCAGCCAGCCGGGACTAGGAGAGACCCAGTACTTC
TRBJ2-2,TRBV24-1,-,-,CATSDLASGPGELFF,TGTGCCACCAGTGATTTGGCGTCTGGGCCCGGGGAGCTGTTTTTT
TRBJ2-3,TRBV5-4,-,TRBD2,CASSLDLFESGADTQYF,TGTGCCAGCAGCTTGGACCTATTCGAAAGCGGGGCAGATACGCAGTATTTT
TRBJ2-7,TRBV15,-,-,CATSRDPRSSTYEQYF,TGTGCCACCAGCAGAGATCCGAGGAGTTCAACTTACGAGCAGTACTTC
TRBJ1-1,TRBV7-9,once,-,CASSLPGSEAFF,TGTGCCAGCAGCTTACCCGGGAGCGAAGCTTTCTTT
TRBJ2-3,TRBV5-3,-,-,CARSSQTRWGTDTQYF,TGTGCCAGAAGCTCTCAAACTAGGTGGGGCACAGATACGCAGTATTTT
TRBJ2-7,TRBV7-2,-,TRBD1,CASSRDRDYEQYF,TGTGCCAGCAGTCGGGACAGGGACTACGAGCAGTACTTC
TRBJ1-6,TRBV11-2,-,-,CASSRDRNSPLHF,TGTGCCAGCAGCCGCGACAGGAATTCACCCCTCCACTTT
TRBJ1-4,TRBV3-1/TRBV3-2,-,-,CASSQNGENEKLFF,TGTGCCAGCAGCCAAAACGGAGAGAATGAAAAACTGTTTTTT
TRBJ2-3,TRBV19,-,-,CASSTRSSRAIGYTDTQYF,TGTGCCAGTAGTACCCGTTCTTCCAGGGCCATCGGATACACAGATACGCAGTATTTT
TRBJ2-6,TRBV4-2,-,-,CASSQDEGAGANVLTF,TGTGCCAGCAGCCAAGACGAGGGGGCTGGGGCCAACGTCCTGACTTTC
TRBJ1-5,TRBV7-2,-,TRBD1,CASSLVTGGTQPQHF,TGTGCCAGCAGCTTAGTTACAGGGGGCACTCAGCCCCAGCATTTT
TRBJ2-3,TRBV15,-,-,CATSTIGDTQYF,TGTGCCACCAGCACTATCGGGGATACGCAGTATTTT
TRBJ2-1,TRBV12-3/TRBV12-4,-,-,CASSLTNEQFF,TGTGCCAGCTCGCTAACGAATGAGCAGTTCTTC